The subject of this entry is one TCR beta chain. This sample was included in a study of shared clonotypes between healthy human individuals. CDR1 SGHTA and CDR2 FQGTGA come from the germline V gene. V lost 5 bases to trimming and J lost 1 base, with 11 bases between them. The CDR3 extends over 14 amino acids. The data were produced by immunoSEQ multiplex PCR, yet TCRdb's version contains in-frame clones alone and is incomplete. The sample lists 1,500,000 or so clones, approximately 97% seen once, with over 1% in the top ten. This TCR came from a man aged 25-45 years in good health. Sequenced sample: naive CD4+ T cells sorted from blood. Subset defined: CD45RA+ positively selected. The J gene is TRBJ1-1, the V gene TRBV7-3; weak D call: TRBD1 (5 bases). The CDR3 region has the DNA TGTGCCAGCAGCGTGACGGGGGGGAACACTGAAGCTTTCTTT. As protein: CASSVTGGNTEAFF.